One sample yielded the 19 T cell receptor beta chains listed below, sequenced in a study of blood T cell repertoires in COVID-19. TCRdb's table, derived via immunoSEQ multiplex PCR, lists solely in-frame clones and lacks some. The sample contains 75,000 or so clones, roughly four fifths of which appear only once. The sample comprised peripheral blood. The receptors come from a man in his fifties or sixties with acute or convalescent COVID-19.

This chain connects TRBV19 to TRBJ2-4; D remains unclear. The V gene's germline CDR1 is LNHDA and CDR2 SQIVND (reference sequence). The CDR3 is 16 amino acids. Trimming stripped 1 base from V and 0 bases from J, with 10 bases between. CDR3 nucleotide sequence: TGTGCCAGTAGTATAGGTTTTGAGGTAGCCAAAAACATTCAGTACTTC. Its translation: CASSIGFEVAKNIQYF.

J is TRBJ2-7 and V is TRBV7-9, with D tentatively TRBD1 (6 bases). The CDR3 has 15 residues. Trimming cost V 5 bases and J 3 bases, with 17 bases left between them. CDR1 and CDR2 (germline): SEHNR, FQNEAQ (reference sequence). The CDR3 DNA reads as TGTGCCAGCAGCACTTACCGGGACATATACTACGAGCAGTACTTC. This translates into CASSTYRDIYYEQYF.

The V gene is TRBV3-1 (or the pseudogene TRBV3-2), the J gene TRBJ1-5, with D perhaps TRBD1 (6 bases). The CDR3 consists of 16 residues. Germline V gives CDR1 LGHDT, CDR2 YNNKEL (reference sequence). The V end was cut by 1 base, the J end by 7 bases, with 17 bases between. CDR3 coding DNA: TGTGCCAGCAGCCAAGGGGGAACAGGGTCGGGGCAGCCCCAGCATTTT. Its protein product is CASSQGGTGSGQPQHF.

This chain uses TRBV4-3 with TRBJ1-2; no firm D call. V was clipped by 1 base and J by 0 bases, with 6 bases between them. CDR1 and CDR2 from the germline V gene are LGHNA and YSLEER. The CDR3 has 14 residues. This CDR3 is CASSQVGTNYGYTF. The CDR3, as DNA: TGCGCCAGCAGCCAAGTCGGGACTAACTATGGCTACACCTTC.

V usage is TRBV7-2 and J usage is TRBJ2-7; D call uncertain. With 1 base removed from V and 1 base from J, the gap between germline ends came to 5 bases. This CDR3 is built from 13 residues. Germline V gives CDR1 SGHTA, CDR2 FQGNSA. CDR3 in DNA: TGTGCCAGCAGCTTAGAACAGTCCTACGAGCAGTACTTC. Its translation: CASSLEQSYEQYF. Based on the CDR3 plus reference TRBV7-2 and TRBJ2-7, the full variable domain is GAGVSQSPSNKVTEKGKDVELRCDPISGHTALYWYRQSLGQGLEFLIYFQGNSAPDKSGLPSDRFSAERTGGSVSTLTIQRTQQEDSAVYLCASSLEQSYEQYFGPGTRLTVT.

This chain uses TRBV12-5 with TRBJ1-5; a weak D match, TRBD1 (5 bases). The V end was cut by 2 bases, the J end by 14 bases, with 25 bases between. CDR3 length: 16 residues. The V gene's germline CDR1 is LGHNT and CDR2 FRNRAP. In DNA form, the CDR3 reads TGTGCTAGTGGTTTGACCCGGGGAGGGGCTAGTTTGCAAGAGCATTTT. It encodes CASGLTRGGASLQEHF. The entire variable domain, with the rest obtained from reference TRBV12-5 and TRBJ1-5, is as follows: DARVTQTPRHKVTEMGQEVTMRCQPILGHNTVFWYRQTMMQGLELLAYFRNRAPLDDSGMPKDRFSAEMPDATLATLKIQPSEPRDSAVYFCASGLTRGGASLQEHFGDGTRLSIL.

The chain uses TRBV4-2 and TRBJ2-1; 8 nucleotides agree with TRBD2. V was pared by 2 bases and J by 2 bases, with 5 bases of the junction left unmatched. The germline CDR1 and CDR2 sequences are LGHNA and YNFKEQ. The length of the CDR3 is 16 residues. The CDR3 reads CASSQKNGGAYNEQFF. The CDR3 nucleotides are TGTGCCAGCAGCCAAAAGAACGGGGGGGCCTACAATGAGCAGTTCTTC.

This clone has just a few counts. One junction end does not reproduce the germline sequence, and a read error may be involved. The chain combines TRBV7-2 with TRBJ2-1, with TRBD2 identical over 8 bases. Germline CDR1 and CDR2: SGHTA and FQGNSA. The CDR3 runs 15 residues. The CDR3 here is CASSRSGSSHNEQFF. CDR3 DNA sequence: TGTGCCAGCAGCCGCAGCGGGAGCTCCCACAATGAGCAGTTCTTC.

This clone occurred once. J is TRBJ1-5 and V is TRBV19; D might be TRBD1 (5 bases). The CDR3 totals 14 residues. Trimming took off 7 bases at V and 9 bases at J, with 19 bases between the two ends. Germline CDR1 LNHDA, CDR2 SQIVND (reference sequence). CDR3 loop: CASTMLEGRGPQHF. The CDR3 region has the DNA TGTGCCAGTACCATGTTGGAGGGGCGAGGGCCCCAGCATTTT.

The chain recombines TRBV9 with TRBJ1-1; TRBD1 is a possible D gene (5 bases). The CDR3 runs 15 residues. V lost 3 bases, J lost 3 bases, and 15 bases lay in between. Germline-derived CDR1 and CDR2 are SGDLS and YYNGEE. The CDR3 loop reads CASSEGLQAHTEAFF. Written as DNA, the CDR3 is TGTGCCAGCAGCGAGGGGTTACAGGCCCACACTGAAGCTTTCTTT.

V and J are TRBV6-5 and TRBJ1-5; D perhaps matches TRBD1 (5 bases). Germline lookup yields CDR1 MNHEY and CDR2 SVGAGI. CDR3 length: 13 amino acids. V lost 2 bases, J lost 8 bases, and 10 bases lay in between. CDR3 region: CASSYDSQEPQHF. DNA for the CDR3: TGTGCCAGCAGTTACGACAGCCAGGAGCCCCAGCATTTT.

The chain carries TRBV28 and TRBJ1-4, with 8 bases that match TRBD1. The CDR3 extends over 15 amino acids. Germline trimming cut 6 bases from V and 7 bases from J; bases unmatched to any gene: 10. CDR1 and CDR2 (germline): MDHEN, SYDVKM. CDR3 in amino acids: CASRPGQGAGEKLFF. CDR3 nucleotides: TGTGCCAGCAGACCCGGACAGGGAGCGGGTGAAAAACTGTTTTTT.

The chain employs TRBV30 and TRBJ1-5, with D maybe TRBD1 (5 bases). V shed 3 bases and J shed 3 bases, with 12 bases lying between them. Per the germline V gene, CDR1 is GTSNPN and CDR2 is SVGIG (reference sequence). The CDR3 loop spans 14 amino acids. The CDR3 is CAWSKGVLNQPQHF. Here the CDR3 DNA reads TGTGCCTGGAGCAAAGGGGTTCTCAATCAGCCCCAGCATTTT.

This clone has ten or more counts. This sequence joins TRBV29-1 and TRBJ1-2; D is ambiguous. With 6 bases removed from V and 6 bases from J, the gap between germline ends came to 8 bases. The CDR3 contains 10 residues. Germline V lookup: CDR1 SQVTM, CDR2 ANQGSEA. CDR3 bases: TGCAGCGTGTTCGGAGATGGCTACACCTTC. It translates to CSVFGDGYTF.

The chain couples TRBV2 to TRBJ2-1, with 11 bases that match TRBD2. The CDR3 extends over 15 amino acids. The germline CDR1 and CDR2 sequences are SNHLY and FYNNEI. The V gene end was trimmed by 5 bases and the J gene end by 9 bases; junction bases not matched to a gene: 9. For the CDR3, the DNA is TGTGCCAGCAGTAAACTTAGCGGGGGGGCGGGTGAGCAGTTCTTC. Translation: CASSKLSGGAGEQFF.

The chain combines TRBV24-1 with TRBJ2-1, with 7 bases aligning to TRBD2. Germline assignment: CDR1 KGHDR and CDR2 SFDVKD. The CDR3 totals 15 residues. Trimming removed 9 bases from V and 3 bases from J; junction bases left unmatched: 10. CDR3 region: CATGGRVGDYNEQFF. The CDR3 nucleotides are TGTGCCACCGGAGGGAGGGTAGGCGACTACAATGAGCAGTTCTTC.

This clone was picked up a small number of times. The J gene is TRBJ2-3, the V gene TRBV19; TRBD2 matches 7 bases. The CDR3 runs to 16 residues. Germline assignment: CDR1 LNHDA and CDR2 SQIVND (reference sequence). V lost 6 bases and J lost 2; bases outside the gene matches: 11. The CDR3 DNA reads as TGTGCCAGTAGAAAGAGCGGGGCGACAGTCACAGATACGCAGTATTTT. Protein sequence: CASRKSGATVTDTQYF.

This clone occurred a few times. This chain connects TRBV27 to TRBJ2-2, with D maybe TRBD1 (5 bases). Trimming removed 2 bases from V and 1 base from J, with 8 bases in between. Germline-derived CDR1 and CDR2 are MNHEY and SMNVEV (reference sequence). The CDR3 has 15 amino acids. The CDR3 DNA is TGTGCCAGCAGTTTAAGGGGAAGGAACACCGGGGAGCTGTTTTTT. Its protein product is CASSLRGRNTGELFF.

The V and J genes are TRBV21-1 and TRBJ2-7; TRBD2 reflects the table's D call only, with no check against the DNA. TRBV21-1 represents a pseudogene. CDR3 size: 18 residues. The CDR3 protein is CASSKECVRAGVNYEQYF. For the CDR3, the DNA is TGTGCCAGCAGCAAAGAATGTGTGAGGGCGGGAGTTAACTACGAGCAGTACTTC.